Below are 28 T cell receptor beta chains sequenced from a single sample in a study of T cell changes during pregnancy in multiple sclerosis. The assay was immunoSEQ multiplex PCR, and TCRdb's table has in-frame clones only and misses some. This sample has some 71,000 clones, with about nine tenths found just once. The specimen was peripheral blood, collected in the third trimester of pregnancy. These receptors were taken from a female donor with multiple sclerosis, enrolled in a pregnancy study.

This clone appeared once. The CDR3 DNA is TGTGCCAGCAGCCCCCGGGGGGACAGGGGGTACACTGAAGCTTTCTTT. Translating it yields CASSPRGDRGYTEAFF. J is TRBJ1-1 and V is TRBV7-9, with 11 bases lining up with TRBD1. The junction had 8 bases not matched to a gene; V was cut back by 5 bases and J by 3 bases. CDR3 length: 16 amino acids. Germline V gives CDR1 SEHNR, CDR2 FQNEAQ (reference sequence).

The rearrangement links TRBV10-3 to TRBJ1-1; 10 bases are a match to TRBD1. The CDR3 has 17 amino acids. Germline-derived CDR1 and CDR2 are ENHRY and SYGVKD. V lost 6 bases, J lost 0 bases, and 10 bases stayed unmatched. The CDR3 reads CAIRFGQGDTLNTEAFF. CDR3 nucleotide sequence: TGTGCCATCAGATTTGGACAGGGGGACACCCTGAACACTGAAGCTTTCTTT.

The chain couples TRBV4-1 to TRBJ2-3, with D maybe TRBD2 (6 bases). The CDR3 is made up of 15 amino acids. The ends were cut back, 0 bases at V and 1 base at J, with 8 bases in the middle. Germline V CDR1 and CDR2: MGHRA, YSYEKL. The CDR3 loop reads CASSQELAGTDTQYF. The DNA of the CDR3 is TGCGCCAGCAGCCAAGAATTAGCGGGCACAGATACGCAGTATTTT.

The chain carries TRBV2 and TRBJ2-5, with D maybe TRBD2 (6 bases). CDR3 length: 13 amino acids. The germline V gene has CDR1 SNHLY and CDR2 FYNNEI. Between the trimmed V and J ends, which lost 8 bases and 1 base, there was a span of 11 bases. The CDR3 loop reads CASGDWSQETQYF. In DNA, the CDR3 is TGTGCCAGCGGGGACTGGTCCCAAGAGACCCAGTACTTC.

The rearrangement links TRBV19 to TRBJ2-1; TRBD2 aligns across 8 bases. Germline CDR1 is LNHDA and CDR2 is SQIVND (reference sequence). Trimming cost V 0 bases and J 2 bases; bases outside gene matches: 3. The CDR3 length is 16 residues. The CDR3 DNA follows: TGTGCCAGTAGTATAGATGCCGGGGGGGCCTACAATGAGCAGTTCTTC. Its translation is CASSIDAGGAYNEQFF.

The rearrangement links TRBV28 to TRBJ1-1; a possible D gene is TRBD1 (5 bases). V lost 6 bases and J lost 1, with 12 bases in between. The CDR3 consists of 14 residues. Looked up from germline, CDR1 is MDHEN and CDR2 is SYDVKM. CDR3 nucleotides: TGTGCCAGCAGCCTCCCCCAGGGGAACACTGAAGCTTTCTTT. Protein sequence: CASSLPQGNTEAFF. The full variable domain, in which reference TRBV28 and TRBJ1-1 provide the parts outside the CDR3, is DVKVTQSSRYLVKRTGEKVFLECVQDMDHENMFWYRQDPGLGLRLIYFSYDVKMKEKGDIPEGYSVSREKKERFSLILESASTNQTSMYLCASSLPQGNTEAFFGQGTRLTVV.

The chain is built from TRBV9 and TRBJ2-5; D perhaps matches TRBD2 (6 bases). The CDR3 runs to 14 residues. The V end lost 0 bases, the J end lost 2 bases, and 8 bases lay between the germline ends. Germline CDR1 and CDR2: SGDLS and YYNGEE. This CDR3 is CASSVGLGQETQYF. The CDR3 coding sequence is TGTGCCAGCAGCGTAGGACTAGGGCAAGAGACCCAGTACTTC.

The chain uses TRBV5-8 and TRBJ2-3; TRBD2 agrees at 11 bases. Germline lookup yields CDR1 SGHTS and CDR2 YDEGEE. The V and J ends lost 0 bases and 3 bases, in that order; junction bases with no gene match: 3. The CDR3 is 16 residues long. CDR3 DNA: TGTGCCAGCAGCTTGGTAGCGGGGGGGCCTACAGATACGCAGTATTTT. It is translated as CASSLVAGGPTDTQYF.

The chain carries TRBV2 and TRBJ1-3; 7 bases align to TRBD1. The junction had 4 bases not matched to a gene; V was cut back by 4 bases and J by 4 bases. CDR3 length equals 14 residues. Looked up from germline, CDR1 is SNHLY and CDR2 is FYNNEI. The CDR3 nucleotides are TGTGCCAGCAGTGTCGACAGGGCCGGAAACACCATATATTTT. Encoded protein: CASSVDRAGNTIYF.

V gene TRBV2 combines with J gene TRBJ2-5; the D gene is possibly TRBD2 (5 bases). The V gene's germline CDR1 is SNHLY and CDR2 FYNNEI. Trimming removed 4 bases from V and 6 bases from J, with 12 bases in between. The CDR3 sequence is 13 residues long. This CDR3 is CASSAEDWKTQYF. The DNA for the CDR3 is TGTGCCAGCAGTGCTGAGGACTGGAAGACCCAGTACTTC.

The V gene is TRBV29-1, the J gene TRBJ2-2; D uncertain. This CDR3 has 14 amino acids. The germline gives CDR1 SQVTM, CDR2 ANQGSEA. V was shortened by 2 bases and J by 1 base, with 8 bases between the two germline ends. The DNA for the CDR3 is TGCAGCGTTGAAAGACACCTGAACACCGGGGAGCTGTTTTTT. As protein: CSVERHLNTGELFF.

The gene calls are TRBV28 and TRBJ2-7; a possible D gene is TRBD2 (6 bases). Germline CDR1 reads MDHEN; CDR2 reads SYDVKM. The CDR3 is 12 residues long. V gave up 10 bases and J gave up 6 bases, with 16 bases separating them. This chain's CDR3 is CATNSGPLEQYF. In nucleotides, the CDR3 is TGTGCCACCAATAGCGGACCCCTCGAGCAGTACTTC.

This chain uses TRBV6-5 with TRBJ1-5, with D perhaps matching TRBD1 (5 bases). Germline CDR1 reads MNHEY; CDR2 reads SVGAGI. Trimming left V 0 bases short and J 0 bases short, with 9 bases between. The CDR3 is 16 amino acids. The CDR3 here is CASSYSYQGSNQPQHF. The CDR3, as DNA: TGTGCCAGCAGTTACTCCTACCAGGGTAGCAATCAGCCCCAGCATTTT.

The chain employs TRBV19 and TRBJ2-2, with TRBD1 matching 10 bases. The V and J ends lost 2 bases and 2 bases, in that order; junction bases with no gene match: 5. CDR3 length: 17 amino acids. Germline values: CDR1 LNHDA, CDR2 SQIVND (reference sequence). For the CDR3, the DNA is TGTGCCAGTAGTATATGGGGGGACAGGGGCAACACCGGGGAGCTGTTTTTT. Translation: CASSIWGDRGNTGELFF.

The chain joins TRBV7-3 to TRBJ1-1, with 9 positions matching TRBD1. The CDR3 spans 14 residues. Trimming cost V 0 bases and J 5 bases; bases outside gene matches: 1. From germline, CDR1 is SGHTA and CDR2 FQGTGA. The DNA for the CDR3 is TGTGCCAGCAGCTTAACGGGACAGGGAACTGAAGCTTTCTTT. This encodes CASSLTGQGTEAFF. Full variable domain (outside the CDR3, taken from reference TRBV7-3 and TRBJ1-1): GAGVSQTPSNKVTEKGKYVELRCDPISGHTALYWYRQSLGQGPEFLIYFQGTGAADDSGLPNDRFFAVRPEGSVSTLKIQRTERGDSAVYLCASSLTGQGTEAFFGQGTRLTVV.

CDR3 sequence: CAWSVGGGNTEAFF. The CDR3 DNA reads as TGTGCCTGGAGTGTCGGGGGTGGGAACACTGAAGCTTTCTTT. The chain employs TRBV30 and TRBJ1-1, with D possibly TRBD1 on 5 matching bases. Germline assignment: CDR1 GTSNPN and CDR2 SVGIG (reference sequence). V lost 0 bases to trimming and J lost 1 base, with 9 bases between them. The CDR3 is made up of 14 amino acids.

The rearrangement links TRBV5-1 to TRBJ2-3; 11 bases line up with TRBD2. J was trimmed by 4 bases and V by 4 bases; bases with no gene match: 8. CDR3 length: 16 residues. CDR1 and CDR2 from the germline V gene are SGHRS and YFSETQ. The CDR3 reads CASSAIAGGPPDTQYF. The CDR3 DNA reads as TGCGCCAGCAGCGCCATAGCGGGGGGGCCCCCAGATACGCAGTATTTT.

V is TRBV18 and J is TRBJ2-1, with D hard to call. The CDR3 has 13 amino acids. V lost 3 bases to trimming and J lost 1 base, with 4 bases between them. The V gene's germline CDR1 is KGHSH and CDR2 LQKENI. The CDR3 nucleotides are TGTGCCAGCTCACCCGGTTCCTACAATGAGCAGTTCTTC. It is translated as CASSPGSYNEQFF. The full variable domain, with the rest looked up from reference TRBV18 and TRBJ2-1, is NAGVMQNPRHLVRRRGQEARLRCSPMKGHSHVYWYRQLPEEGLKFMVYLQKENIIDESGMPKERFSAEFPKEGPSILRIQQVVRGDSAAYFCASSPGSYNEQFFGPGTRLTVL.

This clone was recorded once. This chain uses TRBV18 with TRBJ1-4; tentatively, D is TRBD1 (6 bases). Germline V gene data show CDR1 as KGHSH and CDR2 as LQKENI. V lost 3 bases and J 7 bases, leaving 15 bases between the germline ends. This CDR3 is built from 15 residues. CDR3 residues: CASSPAGTRGEKLFF. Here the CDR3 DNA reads TGTGCCAGCTCACCGGCCGGGACAAGGGGTGAAAAACTGTTTTTT.

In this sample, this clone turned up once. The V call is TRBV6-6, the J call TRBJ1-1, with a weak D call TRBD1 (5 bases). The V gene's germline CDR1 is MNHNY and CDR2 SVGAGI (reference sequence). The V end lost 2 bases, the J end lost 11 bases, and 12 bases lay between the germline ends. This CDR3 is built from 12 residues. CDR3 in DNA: TGTGCCAGCAGTTACGACAGTCAGCCCGCTTTCTTT. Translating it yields CASSYDSQPAFF.

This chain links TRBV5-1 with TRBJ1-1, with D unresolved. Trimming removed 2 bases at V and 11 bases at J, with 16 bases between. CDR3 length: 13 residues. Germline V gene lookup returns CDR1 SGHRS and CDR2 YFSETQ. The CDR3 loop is CASSLEPRLPAFF. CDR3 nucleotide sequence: TGCGCCAGCAGCTTAGAGCCGCGTCTCCCGGCTTTCTTT.

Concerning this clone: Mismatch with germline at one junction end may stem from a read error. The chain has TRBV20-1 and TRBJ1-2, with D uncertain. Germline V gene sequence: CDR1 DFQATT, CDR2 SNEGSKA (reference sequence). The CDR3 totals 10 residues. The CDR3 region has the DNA TGCAGTGCTAGAGCTCAAAAGAGTTACTTC. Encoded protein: CSARAQKSYF.

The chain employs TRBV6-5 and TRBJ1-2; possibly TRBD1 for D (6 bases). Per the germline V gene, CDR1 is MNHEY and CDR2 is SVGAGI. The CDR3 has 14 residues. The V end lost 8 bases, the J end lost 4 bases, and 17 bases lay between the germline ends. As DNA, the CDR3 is TGTGCCAGCCGGCCGGGTGGGGGCTCCTATGGCTACACCTTC. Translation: CASRPGGGSYGYTF.

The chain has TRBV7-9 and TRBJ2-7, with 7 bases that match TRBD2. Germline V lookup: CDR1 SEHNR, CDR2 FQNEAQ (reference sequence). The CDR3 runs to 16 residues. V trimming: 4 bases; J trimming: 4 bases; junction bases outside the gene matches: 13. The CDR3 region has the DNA TGTGCCAGCAGCTGGCCGGATGAGCGGGGTAATTACGAGCAGTACTTC. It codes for CASSWPDERGNYEQYF.

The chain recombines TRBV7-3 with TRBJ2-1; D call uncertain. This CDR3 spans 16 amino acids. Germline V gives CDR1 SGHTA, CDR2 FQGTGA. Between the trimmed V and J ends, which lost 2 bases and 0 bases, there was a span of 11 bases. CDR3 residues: CASSLFLRSSYNEQFF. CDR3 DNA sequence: TGTGCCAGCAGCTTATTTCTCAGAAGCTCCTACAATGAGCAGTTCTTC.

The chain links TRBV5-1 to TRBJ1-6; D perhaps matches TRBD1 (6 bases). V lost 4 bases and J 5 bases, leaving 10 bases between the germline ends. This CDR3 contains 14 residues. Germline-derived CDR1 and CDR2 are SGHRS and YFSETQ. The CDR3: CASSADSDNSPLHF. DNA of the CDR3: TGCGCCAGCAGCGCGGACAGTGATAATTCACCCCTCCACTTT.

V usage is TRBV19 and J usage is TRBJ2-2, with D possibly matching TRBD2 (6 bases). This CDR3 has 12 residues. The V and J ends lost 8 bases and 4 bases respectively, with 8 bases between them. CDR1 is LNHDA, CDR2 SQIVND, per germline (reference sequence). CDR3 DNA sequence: TGTGCCAGTTTCGGGGGCACCGGGGAGCTGTTTTTT. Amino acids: CASFGGTGELFF.

Here the CDR3 reads CASSPLNRATRYEQYF. The CDR3 DNA reads as TGTGCCAGCAGCCCCCTTAACAGGGCCACGCGCTACGAGCAGTACTTC. The rearrangement uses TRBV11-2 and TRBJ2-7; a possible D gene is TRBD1 (6 bases). This CDR3 is built from 16 residues. The V end lost 5 bases, the J end lost 3 bases, and 20 bases lay between the germline ends. The germline gives CDR1 SGHAT, CDR2 FQNNGV.